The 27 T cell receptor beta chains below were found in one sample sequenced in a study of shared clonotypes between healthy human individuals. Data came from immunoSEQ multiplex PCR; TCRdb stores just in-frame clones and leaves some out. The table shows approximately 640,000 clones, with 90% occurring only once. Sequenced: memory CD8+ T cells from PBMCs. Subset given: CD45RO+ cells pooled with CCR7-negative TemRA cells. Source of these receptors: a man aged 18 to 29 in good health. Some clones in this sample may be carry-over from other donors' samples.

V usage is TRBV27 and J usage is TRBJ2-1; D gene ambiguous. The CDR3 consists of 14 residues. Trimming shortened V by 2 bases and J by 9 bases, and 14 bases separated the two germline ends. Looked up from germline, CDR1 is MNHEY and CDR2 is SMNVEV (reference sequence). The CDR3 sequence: CASSLVGTIREQFF. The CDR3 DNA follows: TGTGCCAGCAGTTTAGTGGGAACTATACGTGAGCAGTTCTTC.

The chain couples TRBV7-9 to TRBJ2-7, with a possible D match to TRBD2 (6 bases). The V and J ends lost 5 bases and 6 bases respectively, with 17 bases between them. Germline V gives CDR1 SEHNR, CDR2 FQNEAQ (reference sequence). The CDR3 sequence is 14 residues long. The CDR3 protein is CASSGTGWISEQYF. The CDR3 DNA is TGTGCCAGCAGCGGGACTGGATGGATTTCCGAGCAGTACTTC.

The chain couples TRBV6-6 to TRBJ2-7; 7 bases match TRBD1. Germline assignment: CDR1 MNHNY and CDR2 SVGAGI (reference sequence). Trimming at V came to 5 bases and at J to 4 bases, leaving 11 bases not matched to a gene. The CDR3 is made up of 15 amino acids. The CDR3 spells CASSHRDSLLYEQYF. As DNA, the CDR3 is TGTGCCAGCAGTCACCGGGACAGCCTACTTTACGAGCAGTACTTC.

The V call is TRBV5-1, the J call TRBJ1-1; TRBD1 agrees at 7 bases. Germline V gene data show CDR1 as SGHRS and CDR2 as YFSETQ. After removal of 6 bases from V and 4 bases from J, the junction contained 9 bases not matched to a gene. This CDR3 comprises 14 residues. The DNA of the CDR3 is TGCGCCAGCACTAAGACAGGGCCCATCACTGAAGCTTTCTTT. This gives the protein CASTKTGPITEAFF.

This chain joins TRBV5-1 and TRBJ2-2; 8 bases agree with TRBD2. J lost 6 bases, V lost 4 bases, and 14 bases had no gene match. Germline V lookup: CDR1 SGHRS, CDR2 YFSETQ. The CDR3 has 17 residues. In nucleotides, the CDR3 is TGCGCCAGCAGCCCGGGAGGTCGGGAGGGCCCCGCCGGGGAGCTGTTTTTT. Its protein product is CASSPGGREGPAGELFF.

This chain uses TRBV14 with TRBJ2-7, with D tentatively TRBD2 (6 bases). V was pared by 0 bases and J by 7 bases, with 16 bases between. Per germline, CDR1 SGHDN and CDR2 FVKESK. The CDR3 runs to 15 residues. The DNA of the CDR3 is TGTGCCAGCAGCCAAGAGGCCGCTAGCGCTCGGGAGCAGTACTTC. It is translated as CASSQEAASAREQYF.

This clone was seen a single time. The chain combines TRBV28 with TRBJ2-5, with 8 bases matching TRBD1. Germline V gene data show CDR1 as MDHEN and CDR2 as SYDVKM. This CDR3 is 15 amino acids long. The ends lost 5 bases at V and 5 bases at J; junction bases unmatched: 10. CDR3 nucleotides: TGTGCCAGCAGTCAATTGGACAGGGAGGAGGAGACCCAGTACTTC. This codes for CASSQLDREEETQYF.

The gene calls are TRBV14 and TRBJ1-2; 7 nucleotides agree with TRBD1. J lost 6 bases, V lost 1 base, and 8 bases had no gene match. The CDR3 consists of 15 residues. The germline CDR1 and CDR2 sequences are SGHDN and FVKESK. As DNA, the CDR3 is TGTGCCAGCAGCCAAGGTCGCAGGGGGGGCGATGGCTACACCTTC. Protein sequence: CASSQGRRGGDGYTF. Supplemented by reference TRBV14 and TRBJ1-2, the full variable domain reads EAGVTQFPSHSVIEKGQTVTLRCDPISGHDNLYWYRRVMGKEIKFLLHFVKESKQDESGMPNNRFLAERTGGTYSTLKVQPAELEDSGVYFCASSQGRRGGDGYTFGSGTRLTVV.

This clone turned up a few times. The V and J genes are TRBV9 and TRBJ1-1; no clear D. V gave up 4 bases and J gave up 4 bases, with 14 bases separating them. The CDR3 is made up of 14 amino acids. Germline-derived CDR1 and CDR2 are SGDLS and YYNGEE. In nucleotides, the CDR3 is TGTGCCAGCAGCCTGGCGCGCCACACCACTGAAGCTTTCTTT. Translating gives CASSLARHTTEAFF.

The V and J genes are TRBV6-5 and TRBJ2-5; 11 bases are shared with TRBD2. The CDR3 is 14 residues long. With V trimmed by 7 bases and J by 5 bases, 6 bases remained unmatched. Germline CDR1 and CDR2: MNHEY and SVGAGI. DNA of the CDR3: TGTGCCAGCACGACTAGCGGGGCAGGGGAGACCCAGTACTTC. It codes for CASTTSGAGETQYF.

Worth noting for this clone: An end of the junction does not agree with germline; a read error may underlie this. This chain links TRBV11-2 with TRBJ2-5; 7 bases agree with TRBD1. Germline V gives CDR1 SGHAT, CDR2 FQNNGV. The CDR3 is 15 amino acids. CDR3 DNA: TGTGTCAGCAGCCCCCGGGACAGAGCCCAAGAGACCCAGTACTTC. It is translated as CVSSPRDRAQETQYF.

The CDR3 DNA reads as TGTGCCAGCAGCTTAGCGGACGGAACGAAACTGTTTTTT. Translation: CASSLADGTKLFF. V gene TRBV7-9 combines with J gene TRBJ1-4; D gene ambiguous. CDR1 is SEHNR, CDR2 FQNEAQ, per germline (reference sequence). This CDR3 is 13 amino acids long. V lost 0 bases and J 11 bases, leaving 10 bases between the germline ends.

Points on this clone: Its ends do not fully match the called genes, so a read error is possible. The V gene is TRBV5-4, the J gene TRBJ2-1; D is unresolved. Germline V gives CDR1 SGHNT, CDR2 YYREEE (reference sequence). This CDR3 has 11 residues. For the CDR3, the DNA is TGTGCCAGCAGCTTCGCGACCAATAAGGTCTTC. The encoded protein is CASSFATNKVF.

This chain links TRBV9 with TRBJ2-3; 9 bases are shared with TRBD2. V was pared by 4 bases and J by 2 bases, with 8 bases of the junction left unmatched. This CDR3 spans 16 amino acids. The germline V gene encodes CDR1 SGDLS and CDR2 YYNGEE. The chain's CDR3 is CASSRGLAADTDTQYF. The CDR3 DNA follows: TGTGCCAGCAGCCGGGGACTAGCCGCCGACACAGATACGCAGTATTTT.

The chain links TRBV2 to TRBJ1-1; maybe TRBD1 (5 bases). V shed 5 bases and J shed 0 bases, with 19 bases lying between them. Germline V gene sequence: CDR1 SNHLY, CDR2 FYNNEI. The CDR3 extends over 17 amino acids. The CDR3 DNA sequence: TGTGCCAGCAGTAAGAGCGTGATAACAGGAGTGAACACTGAAGCTTTCTTT. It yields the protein CASSKSVITGVNTEAFF.

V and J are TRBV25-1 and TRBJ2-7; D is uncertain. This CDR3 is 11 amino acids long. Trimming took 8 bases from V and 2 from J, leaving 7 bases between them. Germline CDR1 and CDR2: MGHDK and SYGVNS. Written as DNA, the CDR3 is TGTGCCAGCTCAGACCCCTACGAGCAGTACTTC. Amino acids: CASSDPYEQYF.

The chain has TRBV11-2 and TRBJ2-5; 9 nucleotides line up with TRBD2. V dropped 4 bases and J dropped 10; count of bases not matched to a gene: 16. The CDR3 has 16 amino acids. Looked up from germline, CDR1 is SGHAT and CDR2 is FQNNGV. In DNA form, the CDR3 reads TGTGCCAGCAGCTCCCCGGAGGAAGCGGGAGGCTCAAACCAGTACTTC. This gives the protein CASSSPEEAGGSNQYF.

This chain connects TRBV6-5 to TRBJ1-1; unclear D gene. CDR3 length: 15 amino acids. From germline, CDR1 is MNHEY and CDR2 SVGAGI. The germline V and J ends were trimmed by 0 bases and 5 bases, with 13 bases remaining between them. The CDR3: CASSYSRNSGTEAFF. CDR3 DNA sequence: TGTGCCAGCAGTTACTCCCGAAATTCGGGGACTGAAGCTTTCTTT.

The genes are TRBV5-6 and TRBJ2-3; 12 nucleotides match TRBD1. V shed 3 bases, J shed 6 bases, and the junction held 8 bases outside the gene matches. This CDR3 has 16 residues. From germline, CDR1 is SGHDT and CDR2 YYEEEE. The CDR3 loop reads CASSSPGTGGLDTQYF. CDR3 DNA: TGTGCCAGCAGCTCCCCCGGGACAGGGGGCCTGGATACGCAGTATTTT. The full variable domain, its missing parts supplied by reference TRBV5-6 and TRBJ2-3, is DAGVTQSPTHLIKTRGQQVTLRCSPKSGHDTVSWYQQALGQGPQFIFQYYEEEERQRGNFPDRFSGHQFPNYSSELNVNALLLGDSALYLCASSSPGTGGLDTQYFGPGTRLTVL.

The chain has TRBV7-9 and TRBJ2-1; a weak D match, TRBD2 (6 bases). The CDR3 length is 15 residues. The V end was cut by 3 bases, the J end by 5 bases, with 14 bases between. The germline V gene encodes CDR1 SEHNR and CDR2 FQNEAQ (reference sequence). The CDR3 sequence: CASSFGWERDNEQFF. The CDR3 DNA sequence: TGTGCCAGCAGCTTTGGCTGGGAGCGGGACAATGAGCAGTTCTTC.

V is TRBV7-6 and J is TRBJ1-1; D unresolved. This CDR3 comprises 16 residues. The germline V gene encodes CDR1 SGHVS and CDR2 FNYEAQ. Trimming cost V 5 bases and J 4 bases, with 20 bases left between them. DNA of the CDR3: TGTGCCAGCAGCCAACGGAACGGCGCCGCGGGCACTGAAGCTTTCTTT. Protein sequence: CASSQRNGAAGTEAFF. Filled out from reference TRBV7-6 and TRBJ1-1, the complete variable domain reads GAGVSQSPRYKVTKRGQDVALRCDPISGHVSLYWYRQALGQGPEFLTYFNYEAQQDKSGLPNDRFSAERPEGSISTLTIQRTEQRDSAMYRCASSQRNGAAGTEAFFGQGTRLTVV.

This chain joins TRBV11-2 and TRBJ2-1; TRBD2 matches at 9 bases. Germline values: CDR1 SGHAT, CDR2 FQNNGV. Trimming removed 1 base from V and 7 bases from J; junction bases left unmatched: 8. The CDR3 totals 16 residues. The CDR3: CASSLAVSGRSNEQFF. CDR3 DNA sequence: TGTGCCAGCAGCTTAGCCGTTAGCGGGAGAAGTAATGAGCAGTTCTTC.

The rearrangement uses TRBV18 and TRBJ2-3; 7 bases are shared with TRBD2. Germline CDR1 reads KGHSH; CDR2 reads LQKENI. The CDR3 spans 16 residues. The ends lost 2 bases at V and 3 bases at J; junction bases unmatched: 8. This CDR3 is CASSPVRTRRTDTQYF. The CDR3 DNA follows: TGTGCCAGCTCACCAGTCCGGACTAGGAGGACAGATACGCAGTATTTT.

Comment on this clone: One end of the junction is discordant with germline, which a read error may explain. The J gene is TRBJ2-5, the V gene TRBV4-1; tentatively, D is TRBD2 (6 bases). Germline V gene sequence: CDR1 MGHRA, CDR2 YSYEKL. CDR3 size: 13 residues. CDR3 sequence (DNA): TGTGCCAGCAGCATAGCGGTACAAGAGACCCAGTACTTC. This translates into CASSIAVQETQYF.

CDR3: CASSTRSLGSGRYNEQFF. CDR3 DNA: TGTGCCAGCAGCACACGATCCTTGGGTAGCGGGCGATACAATGAGCAGTTCTTC. The chain links TRBV11-1 to TRBJ2-1; TRBD2 agrees at 7 bases. With 5 bases clipped from V and 4 bases from J, the junction kept 17 bases outside the gene matches. Germline loops: CDR1 SGHAT, CDR2 FQDESV (reference sequence). This CDR3 comprises 18 residues. Full variable domain (missing parts from reference TRBV11-1 and TRBJ2-1): EAEVAQSPRYKITEKSQAVAFWCDPISGHATLYWYRQILGQGPELLVQFQDESVVDDSQLPKDRFSAERLKGVDSTLKIQPAELGDSAMYLCASSTRSLGSGRYNEQFFGPGTRLTVL.

The CDR3 DNA sequence: TGTGCCAGCAGCGGGGACAGGGAAGAGCAGTACTTC. Translating it yields CASSGDREEQYF. The chain employs TRBV11-3 and TRBJ2-7, with 9 bases that match TRBD1. This CDR3 has 12 amino acids. Unmatched junction bases numbered 3, after V lost 5 bases and J lost 7 bases. Germline CDR1 is SGHNT and CDR2 is YENEEA.

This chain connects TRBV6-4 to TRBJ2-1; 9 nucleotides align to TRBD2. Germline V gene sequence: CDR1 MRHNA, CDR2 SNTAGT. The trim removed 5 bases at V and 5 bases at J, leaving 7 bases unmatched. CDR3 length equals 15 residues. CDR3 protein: CASSYLAGKDNEQFF. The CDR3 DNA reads TGTGCCAGCAGTTATCTAGCGGGAAAAGACAATGAGCAGTTCTTC.